This TCR beta chain comes out of a study of cytomegalovirus exposure and HLA in healthy donors. Primers for the PCR totalled 60 Vbeta and 13 Jbeta. The data were produced by immunoSEQ multiplex PCR, yet TCRdb's version contains in-frame clones alone and is incomplete. This repertoire shows about 120,000 clones, over 65% found once; its top ten account for roughly 11%. V dropped 5 bases and J dropped 7; count of bases not matched to a gene: 11. Germline CDR1 reads MNHEY; CDR2 reads SMNVEV (reference sequence). The CDR3 extends over 16 amino acids. Source material: PBMCs. The chain uses TRBV27 and TRBJ2-7, with 13 nucleotides matching TRBD2. The TCR comes from a man aged 25-40 years in good health and CMV-seropositive. CDR3 region: CASSPLLAGGPREQYF. The CDR3 nucleotides are TGTGCCAGCAGTCCGCTACTAGCGGGAGGGCCCAGGGAGCAGTACTTC.